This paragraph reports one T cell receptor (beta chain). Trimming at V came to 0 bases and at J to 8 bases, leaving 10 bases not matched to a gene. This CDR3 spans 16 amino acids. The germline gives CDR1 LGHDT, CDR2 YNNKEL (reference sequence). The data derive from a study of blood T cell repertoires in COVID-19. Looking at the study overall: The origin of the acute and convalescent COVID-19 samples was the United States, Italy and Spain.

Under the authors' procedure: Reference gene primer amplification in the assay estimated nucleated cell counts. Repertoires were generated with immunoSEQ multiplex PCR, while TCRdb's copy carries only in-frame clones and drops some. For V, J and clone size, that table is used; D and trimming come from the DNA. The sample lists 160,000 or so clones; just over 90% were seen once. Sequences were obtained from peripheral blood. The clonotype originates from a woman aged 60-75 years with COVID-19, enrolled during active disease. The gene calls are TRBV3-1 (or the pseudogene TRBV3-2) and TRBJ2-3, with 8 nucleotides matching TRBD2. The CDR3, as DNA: TGTGCCAGCAGCCAAGATGGCGGGGGGTTCCCCATTACGCAGTATTTT. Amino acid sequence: CASSQDGGGFPITQYF.